One and the same sample provided the 23 T cell receptor beta chains below, sequenced in a study of blood T cell repertoires in COVID-19 (dated by TCRdb to 2018 to 2021). The library was prepared using the immunoSEQ multiplex PCR assay. In TCRdb, the immuneACCESS table is reduced to in-frame sequences with V and J assigned. These tables do not hold every clone; where another copy was compared, an unresolved V gene accounts for under half, and the others remain unexplained. This sample comprises 80,000 to 100,000 clones, about 80% of them detected only once. The ten largest account for about 16% of the sample. Material for sequencing was peripheral blood. The receptors shown here come from a human donor in a cohort sampled during active COVID-19.

This chain uses TRBV6-5 with TRBJ1-3, with D perhaps TRBD1 (6 bases). The CDR3 sequence is 15 residues long. Germline CDR1 and CDR2: MNHEY and SVGAGI. V shed 8 bases and J shed 0 bases, with 14 bases lying between them. The CDR3 loop reads CASFDRSTSGNTIYF. CDR3 DNA sequence: TGTGCCAGCTTTGACAGGTCGACCTCTGGAAACACCATATATTTT.

V is TRBV6-1 and J is TRBJ2-7, with 10 positions matching TRBD1. With 0 bases clipped from V and 3 bases from J, the junction kept 5 bases outside the gene matches. CDR1 MNHNS and CDR2 SASEGT come from the germline V gene. This CDR3 is 16 amino acids long. The CDR3 DNA follows: TGTGCCAGCAGTGAAGCATGGGGACAGGGGAACTACGAGCAGTACTTC. This gives the protein CASSEAWGQGNYEQYF.

This clone appeared a few times. The V and J genes are TRBV2 and TRBJ2-5; 10 bases fit TRBD2. CDR1 and CDR2 from the germline V gene are SNHLY and FYNNEI. V dropped 7 bases and J dropped 4; count of bases not matched to a gene: 9. The CDR3 runs to 15 residues. For the CDR3, the DNA is TGTGCCAGCACTATAACTAGCGGGGTAGGAGAGACCCAGTACTTC. Its protein product is CASTITSGVGETQYF.

V and J are TRBV9 and TRBJ1-5; perhaps TRBD1 as D (6 bases). Between the trimmed V and J ends, which lost 0 bases and 7 bases, there was a span of 8 bases. This CDR3 comprises 13 residues. Per the germline V gene, CDR1 is SGDLS and CDR2 is YYNGEE. CDR3 in DNA: TGTGCCAGCAGCGTAGAAGGGGGACAGCCCCAGCATTTT. Translation gives CASSVEGGQPQHF.

By proportion, this clone is medium-sized. This rearrangement joins TRBV19 to TRBJ1-2, with 7 positions matching TRBD1. CDR1 and CDR2 (germline): LNHDA, SQIVND (reference sequence). The CDR3 covers 14 residues. The J segment lost 7 bases and the V segment lost 2 bases, leaving 7 bases of the junction unmatched. CDR3 region: CASSILGGAPGYTF. Written as DNA, the CDR3 is TGTGCCAGTAGTATATTAGGGGGCGCGCCTGGCTACACCTTC.

This chain connects TRBV5-1 to TRBJ2-4; 7 nucleotides align to TRBD1. With 0 bases clipped from V and 2 bases from J, the junction kept 8 bases outside the gene matches. Germline CDR1 and CDR2: SGHRS and YFSETQ. The CDR3 has 17 amino acids. CDR3 amino acids: CASSLGRQGVTKNIQYF. For the CDR3, the DNA is TGCGCCAGCAGCTTGGGAAGACAGGGAGTCACCAAAAACATTCAGTACTTC. The full variable domain, completed using reference TRBV5-1 and TRBJ2-4, is KAGVTQTPRYLIKTRGQQVTLSCSPISGHRSVSWYQQTPGQGLQFLFEYFSETQRNKGNFPGRFSGRQFSNSRSEMNVSTLELGDSALYLCASSLGRQGVTKNIQYFGAGTRLSVL.

This clone was observed once. This sequence joins TRBV30 and TRBJ1-5; possibly TRBD1 for D (6 bases). V was trimmed by 1 base and J by 4 bases, leaving 11 bases between them. Per germline, CDR1 GTSNPN and CDR2 SVGIG (reference sequence). The CDR3 runs 14 residues. The chain's CDR3 is CAWSAQQGNQPQHF. CDR3 coding DNA: TGTGCCTGGAGTGCCCAGCAGGGGAATCAGCCCCAGCATTTT. Variable domain in full (rest from reference TRBV30 and TRBJ1-5): SQTIHQWPATLVQPVGSPLSLECTVEGTSNPNLYWYRQAAGRGLQLLFYSVGIGQISSEVPQNLSASRPQDRQFILSSKKLLLSDSGFYLCAWSAQQGNQPQHFGDGTRLSIL.

J is TRBJ1-2 and V is TRBV19; weak D call: TRBD1 (6 bases). Looked up from germline, CDR1 is LNHDA and CDR2 is SQIVND (reference sequence). The CDR3 spans 13 residues. Deletions cut 11 bases from V and 5 bases from J, with 18 bases between. As DNA, the CDR3 is TGTGCCGCCTCCCAGGGGCAGCTTTATGGCTACACCTTC. Residues: CAASQGQLYGYTF.

The chain carries TRBV6-5 and TRBJ1-6; D perhaps matches TRBD1 (5 bases). Germline V gene sequence: CDR1 MNHEY, CDR2 SVGAGI. The CDR3 spans 15 residues. The V gene lost 8 bases and the J gene lost 7 bases, with 18 bases spanning the gap. The CDR3 bases are TGTGCCAGCCTCAAGGGGATACTCCCGAATTCACCCCTCCACTTT. Amino acid sequence: CASLKGILPNSPLHF.

This rearrangement joins TRBV15 to TRBJ2-1; 8 nucleotides align to TRBD2. J gave up 9 bases and V 0 bases, and 10 bases lay outside the gene matches. Germline V gene lookup returns CDR1 LNHNV and CDR2 YYDKDF (reference sequence). This CDR3 is 16 amino acids long. The CDR3 DNA is TGTGCCACCAGCAGAGATCGGACGGGAGGGCCGCGTGAGCAGTTCTTC. The encoded protein is CATSRDRTGGPREQFF. The full variable domain, in which reference TRBV15 and TRBJ2-1 provide the parts outside the CDR3, is DAMVIQNPRYQVTQFGKPVTLSCSQTLNHNVMYWYQQKSSQAPKLLFHYYDKDFNNEADTPDNFQSRRPNTSFCFLDIRSPGLGDTAMYLCATSRDRTGGPREQFFGPGTRLTVL.

This rearrangement joins TRBV21-1 to TRBJ1-3. TRBV21-1 is a listed pseudogene. This CDR3 region has 17 residues. The CDR3 region has the DNA TGTGCCAGCAGCAAAAAGCGAGTGAAAAGTTCTGGAAACACCATATATTTT. Translation gives CASSKKRVKSSGNTIYF.

This chain links TRBV5-4 with TRBJ2-1; no definite D call. Germline CDR1 reads SGHNT; CDR2 reads YYREEE (reference sequence). V gave up 0 bases and J gave up 0 bases, with 7 bases separating them. CDR3 length: 15 amino acids. CDR3: CASSLGSLSYNEQFF. Here the CDR3 DNA reads TGTGCCAGCAGCTTGGGCAGTCTCTCCTACAATGAGCAGTTCTTC.

The chain employs TRBV28 and TRBJ2-2, with D perhaps TRBD1 (5 bases). The CDR3 contains 14 residues. Germline V gene data show CDR1 as MDHEN and CDR2 as SYDVKM. Trimming removed 3 bases from V and 4 bases from J, with 9 bases in between. The CDR3 DNA reads TGTGCCAGCAGTTTGGCAGGGTCCACCGGGGAGCTGTTTTTT. Translation gives CASSLAGSTGELFF.

The V gene is TRBV11-2, the J gene TRBJ1-3; D is unresolved. The germline gives CDR1 SGHAT, CDR2 FQNNGV. V lost 3 bases and J lost 4, with 13 bases in between. This CDR3 is built from 15 residues. The CDR3 spells CASSFGQPGGNTIYF. The CDR3 DNA is TGTGCCAGCAGCTTCGGCCAGCCAGGAGGAAACACCATATATTTT. Combining the CDR3 with reference TRBV11-2 and TRBJ1-3 gives the whole variable domain EAGVAQSPRYKIIEKRQSVAFWCNPISGHATLYWYQQILGQGPKLLIQFQNNGVVDDSQLPKDRFSAERLKGVDSTLKIQPAKLEDSAVYLCASSFGQPGGNTIYFGEGSWLTVV.

This clone appeared a single time. The chain carries TRBV7-6 and TRBJ1-3; 7 bases fit TRBD1. Germline V gene sequence: CDR1 SGHVS, CDR2 FNYEAQ. Trimming removed 5 bases from V and 4 bases from J; junction bases left unmatched: 2. The CDR3 is 13 residues long. The CDR3 loop is CASSTGQGNTIYF. Here the CDR3 DNA reads TGTGCCAGCAGCACGGGACAGGGAAACACCATATATTTT.

The genes are TRBV5-4 and TRBJ2-7; 8 nucleotides match TRBD1. There are 15 residues in the CDR3. The germline gives CDR1 SGHNT, CDR2 YYREEE (reference sequence). The V and J ends lost 4 bases and 0 bases, in that order; junction bases with no gene match: 6. The CDR3: CASSRQGRSSYEQYF. The CDR3, as DNA: TGTGCCAGCAGCCGACAGGGGAGGAGCTCCTACGAGCAGTACTTC.

The J gene is TRBJ2-7, the V gene TRBV5-4, with D perhaps matching TRBD1 (5 bases). This CDR3 region has 13 residues. In germline, CDR1 is SGHNT, CDR2 YYREEE (reference sequence). Deletions cut 6 bases from V and 7 bases from J, with 17 bases between. CDR3 loop: CASNPLDSKEQYF. The DNA of the CDR3 is TGTGCCAGCAACCCGCTTGACAGTAAAGAGCAGTACTTC. The variable domain in full, with the rest retrieved from reference TRBV5-4 and TRBJ2-7, is ETGVTQSPTHLIKTRGQQVTLRCSSQSGHNTVSWYQQALGQGPQFIFQYYREEENGRGNFPPRFSGLQFPNYSSELNVNALELDDSALYLCASNPLDSKEQYFGPGTRLTVT.

The rearrangement joins TRBV28 to TRBJ2-5, with 8 nucleotides matching TRBD2. The germline gives CDR1 MDHEN, CDR2 SYDVKM. V dropped 7 bases and J dropped 5; count of bases not matched to a gene: 12. The CDR3 is 15 residues long. Here the CDR3 reads CASTSPGTSFETQYF. The CDR3 DNA sequence: TGTGCCAGCACCTCCCCTGGGACTAGTTTTGAGACCCAGTACTTC.

The V call is TRBV7-9, the J call TRBJ2-1; 10 bases agree with TRBD2. V was clipped by 1 base and J by 8 bases; unmatched bases: 5. The CDR3 is 15 amino acids. Germline lookup yields CDR1 SEHNR and CDR2 FQNEAQ (reference sequence). CDR3: CASSLVSGRVHEQFF. The CDR3 region has the DNA TGTGCCAGCAGCTTAGTGAGCGGGAGGGTGCATGAGCAGTTCTTC.

As for this clone: This CDR3 is also generated by other DNA sequences in the sample. J is TRBJ1-2 and V is TRBV6-5, with D tentatively TRBD1 (5 bases). Germline V gives CDR1 MNHEY, CDR2 SVGAGI. V lost 8 bases and J 4 bases, leaving 11 bases between the germline ends. CDR3 length equals 12 residues. This CDR3 is CASGDSFYGYTF. CDR3 nucleotides: TGTGCCAGCGGCGACAGTTTCTATGGCTACACCTTC.

The V gene is TRBV18, the J gene TRBJ2-7; 12 bases map to TRBD2. This CDR3 has 16 amino acids. Germline CDR1 KGHSH, CDR2 LQKENI. After removal of 2 bases from V and 2 bases from J, the junction contained 4 bases not matched to a gene. The DNA of the CDR3 is TGTGCCAGCTCACCAGGACTAGCGGGATCCCCCTACGAGCAGTACTTC. Translating it yields CASSPGLAGSPYEQYF.

The rearrangement uses TRBV28 and TRBJ2-7; weak D call: TRBD1 (6 bases). Germline CDR1 and CDR2: MDHEN and SYDVKM. The ends were cut back, 3 bases at V and 4 bases at J, with 10 bases in the middle. CDR3 length: 13 amino acids. In nucleotides, the CDR3 is TGTGCCAGCAGTTTCGGACAGAGATACGAGCAGTACTTC. Encoded protein: CASSFGQRYEQYF.

CDR3 sequence reads: CASSSGTSGSMAKNIQYF. In DNA form, the CDR3 reads TGTGCCAGCAGCTCCGGGACTAGCGGGAGTATGGCCAAAAACATTCAGTACTTC. The chain is built from TRBV5-4 and TRBJ2-4, with 14 bases fitting TRBD2. The junction had 6 bases not matched to a gene; V was cut back by 3 bases and J by 1 base. The CDR3 covers 18 residues. Germline V gene lookup returns CDR1 SGHNT and CDR2 YYREEE (reference sequence).